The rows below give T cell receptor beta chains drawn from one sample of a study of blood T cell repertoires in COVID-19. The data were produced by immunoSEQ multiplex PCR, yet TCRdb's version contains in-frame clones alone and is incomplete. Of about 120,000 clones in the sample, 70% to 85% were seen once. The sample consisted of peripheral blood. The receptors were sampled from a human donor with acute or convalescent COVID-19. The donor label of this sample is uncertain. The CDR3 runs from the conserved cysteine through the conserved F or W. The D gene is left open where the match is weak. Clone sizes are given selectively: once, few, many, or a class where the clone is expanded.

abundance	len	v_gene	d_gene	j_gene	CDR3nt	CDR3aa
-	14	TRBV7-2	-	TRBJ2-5	TGTGCCAGCAGCCCCTCGCGAGACCAAGAGACCCAGTACTTC	CASSPSRDQETQYF
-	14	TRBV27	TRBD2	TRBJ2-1	TGTGCCAGCAGTTTGAGCGGGGGCCCTAATGAGCAGTTCTTC	CASSLSGGPNEQFF
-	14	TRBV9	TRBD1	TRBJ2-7	TGTGCCAGCAGCGCTCAGGGGGCCTCCTACGAGCAGTACTTC	CASSAQGASYEQYF
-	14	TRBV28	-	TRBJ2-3	TGTGCCAGCAGTTCCGCAGGGGCGGGTAATACGCAGTATTTT	CASSSAGAGNTQYF
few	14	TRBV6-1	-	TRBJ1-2	TGTGCCAGCAGTGATTCAGGATCATACTATGGCTACACCTTC	CASSDSGSYYGYTF
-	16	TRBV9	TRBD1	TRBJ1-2	TGTGCCAGCAGCGTAGCCCAGACAGGGGCGAACTATGGCTACACCTTC	CASSVAQTGANYGYTF
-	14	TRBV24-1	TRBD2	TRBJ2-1	TGTGCCACCAGTGATTTCGGGACTAGCGGGGAGCAGTTCTTC	CATSDFGTSGEQFF
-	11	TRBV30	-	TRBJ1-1	TGTGCCTGGACGCGGAACACTGAAGCTTTCTTT	CAWTRNTEAFF
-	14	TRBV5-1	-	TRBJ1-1	TGCGCCAGCAGCTTGTCACTGAGGAACACTGAAGCTTTCTTT	CASSLSLRNTEAFF
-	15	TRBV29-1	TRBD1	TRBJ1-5	TGCAGCGTTGAACCCCCCCGGGACAGCCATCAGCCCCAGCATTTT	CSVEPPRDSHQPQHF
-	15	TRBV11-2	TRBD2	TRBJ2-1	TGTGCCAGCAGCTTTAACGGGGGGATCAACAATGAGCAGTTCTTC	CASSFNGGINNEQFF
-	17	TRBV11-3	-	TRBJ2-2	TGTGCCAGCAGCTTAGAAGGGACACTCGCGAACACCGGGGAGCTGTTTTTT	CASSLEGTLANTGELFF
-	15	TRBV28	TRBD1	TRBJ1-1	TGTGCCAGCAGACTAGGGGACAGTCTGAACACTGAAGCTTTCTTT	CASRLGDSLNTEAFF
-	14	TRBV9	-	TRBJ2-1	TGTGCCAGCAGCGTAGGGGGGCAGAACAATGAGCAGTTCTTC	CASSVGGQNNEQFF
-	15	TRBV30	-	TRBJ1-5	TGTGCCTGGAGTGTACTGGGGGGGGACAATCAGCCCCAGCATTTT	CAWSVLGGDNQPQHF
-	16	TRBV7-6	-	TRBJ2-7	TGTGCCAGCAGCTTAGGAGGGGGTAGGCCTACCTACGAGCAGTACTTC	CASSLGGGRPTYEQYF
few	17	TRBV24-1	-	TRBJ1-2	TGTGCCACCAGTGACTCGGGACACGGTCCACTAGACTATGGCTACACCTTC	CATSDSGHGPLDYGYTF
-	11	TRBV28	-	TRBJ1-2	TGTGCCACTTTCAGGGGCTATGGCTACACCTTC	CATFRGYGYTF
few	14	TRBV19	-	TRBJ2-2	TGTGCCAGTAGTATAGCGGGAATTACCGGGGAGCTGTTTTTT	CASSIAGITGELFF
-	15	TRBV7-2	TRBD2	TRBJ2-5	TGTGCCAGCAGCCCATCGGGGGGGACTCAAGAGACCCAGTACTTC	CASSPSGGTQETQYF
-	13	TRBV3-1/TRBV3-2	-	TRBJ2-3	TGTGCCAGCAGCCAATATGGGCTTCTAACGCAGTATTTT	CASSQYGLLTQYF
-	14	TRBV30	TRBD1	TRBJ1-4	TGTGCCTGGAGTGGACAGGGCTATAATGAAAAACTGTTTTTT	CAWSGQGYNEKLFF
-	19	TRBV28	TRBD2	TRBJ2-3	TGTGCCAGCAGTTTATTGGGACTAGCGGGGGCGGAGATCACAGATACGCAGTATTTT	CASSLLGLAGAEITDTQYF
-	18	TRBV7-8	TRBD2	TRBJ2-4	TGTGCCAGCAGCTTGACTAGCGGGGGGTATCTAGCCAAAAACATTCAGTACTTC	CASSLTSGGYLAKNIQYF
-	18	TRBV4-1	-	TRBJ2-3	TGCGCCAGCAGCCCAGTTGACATGGGTTTTTTAAGGACAGATACGCAGTATTTT	CASSPVDMGFLRTDTQYF
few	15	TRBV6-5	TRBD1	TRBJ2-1	TGTGCCAGCAGGAAACCAGGACAGGGATACAATGAGCAGTTCTTC	CASRKPGQGYNEQFF
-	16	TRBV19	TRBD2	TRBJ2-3	TGTGCCAGTAGTATACTGGCGGGGGGTAGTATAGATACGCAGTATTTT	CASSILAGGSIDTQYF
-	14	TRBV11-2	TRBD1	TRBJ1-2	TGTGCCAGCAGCATTGGACAGGGGGCCTATGGCTACACCTTC	CASSIGQGAYGYTF
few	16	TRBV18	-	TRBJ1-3	TGTGCCAGCTCACCAAATCGGTTCGGCTCTGGAAACACCATATATTTT	CASSPNRFGSGNTIYF
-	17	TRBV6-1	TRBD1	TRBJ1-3	TGTGCCAGCAGGGAACCACAGGGGAAAAGTGCTGGAAACACCATATATTTT	CASREPQGKSAGNTIYF